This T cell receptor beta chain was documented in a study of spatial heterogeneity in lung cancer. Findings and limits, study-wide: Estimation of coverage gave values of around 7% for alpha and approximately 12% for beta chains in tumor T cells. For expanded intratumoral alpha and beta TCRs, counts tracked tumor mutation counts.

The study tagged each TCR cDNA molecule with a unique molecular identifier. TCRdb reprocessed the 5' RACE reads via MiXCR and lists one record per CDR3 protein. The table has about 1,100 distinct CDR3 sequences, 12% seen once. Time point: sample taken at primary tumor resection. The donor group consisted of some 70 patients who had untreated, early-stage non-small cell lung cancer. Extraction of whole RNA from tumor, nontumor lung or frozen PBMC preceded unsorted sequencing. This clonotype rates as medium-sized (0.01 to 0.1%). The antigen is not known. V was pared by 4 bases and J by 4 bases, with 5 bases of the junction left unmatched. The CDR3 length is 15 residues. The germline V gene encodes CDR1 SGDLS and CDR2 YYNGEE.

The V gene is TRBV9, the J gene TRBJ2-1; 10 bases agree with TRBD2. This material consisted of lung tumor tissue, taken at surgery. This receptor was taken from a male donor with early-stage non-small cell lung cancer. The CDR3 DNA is TGTGCCAGCAGCCCGGCTAGCGGGAGTTACAATGAGCAGTTCTTC. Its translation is CASSPASGSYNEQFF.